One sample yielded the 17 T cell receptor beta chains listed below, sequenced in a study of cytomegalovirus exposure and HLA in healthy donors. PCR employed 60 Vbeta and 13 Jbeta primers. Only in-frame clones appear in the TCRdb table, and some are missing; sequencing was by immunoSEQ multiplex PCR. The listing records 65,000 to 85,000 clones. The sample was PBMCs. The receptors here all came from a woman under 40 in good health and CMV-seronegative.

The rearrangement joins TRBV21-1 to TRBJ1-6; the D call in the table, TRBD1, was not verified against the DNA. TRBV21-1 is deemed a pseudogene. This CDR3 has 14 amino acids. The CDR3, as DNA: TGTGCCAGCAGCAAAGGACACTATAATTCACCCCTCCACTTT. It yields the protein CASSKGHYNSPLHF.

The rearrangement links TRBV7-9 to TRBJ2-2; TRBD1 aligns across 7 bases. V shed 5 bases and J 5 bases; nucleotides not matched to a gene: 5. This CDR3 spans 14 amino acids. Germline V gene lookup returns CDR1 SEHNR and CDR2 FQNEAQ (reference sequence). The CDR3 region has the DNA TGTGCCAGCAGCCATACAGGGGAAACCGGGGAGCTGTTTTTT. Its translation: CASSHTGETGELFF.

A note on this clone: Within the sample, other DNA sequences also encode this same CDR3. V gene TRBV29-1 combines with J gene TRBJ2-7; D may be TRBD2 (6 bases). Between the trimmed V and J ends, which lost 4 bases and 5 bases, there was a span of 12 bases. Germline V gene data show CDR1 as SQVTM and CDR2 as ANQGSEA. The CDR3 sequence is 12 residues long. CDR3 amino acids: CSVAGEVHEQYF. The CDR3 region has the DNA TGCAGCGTTGCGGGGGAGGTCCACGAGCAGTACTTC.

The chain couples TRBV7-9 to TRBJ1-2; 9 nucleotides match TRBD1. The CDR3 contains 16 residues. Losses at the gene ends were 6 bases for V and 2 bases for J; bases not matched to a gene: 10. Germline V gene sequence: CDR1 SEHNR, CDR2 FQNEAQ (reference sequence). The CDR3 loop is CASSPSGTGINYGYTF. The CDR3 DNA reads as TGTGCCAGCAGTCCTTCCGGGACAGGGATCAACTATGGCTACACCTTC.

The gene calls are TRBV27 and TRBJ1-5, with 10 bases lining up with TRBD1. Germline V gene lookup returns CDR1 MNHEY and CDR2 SMNVEV (reference sequence). The CDR3 loop spans 15 amino acids. The V gene end was trimmed by 2 bases and the J gene end by 7 bases; junction bases not matched to a gene: 5. CDR3 in amino acids: CASSLRQGAGQPQHF. CDR3 nucleotide sequence: TGTGCCAGCAGTTTAAGACAGGGGGCAGGGCAGCCCCAGCATTTT.

The rearrangement uses TRBV5-4 and TRBJ2-2; 7 bases are shared with TRBD1. V shed 2 bases, J shed 4 bases, and the junction held 11 bases outside the gene matches. Germline values: CDR1 SGHNT, CDR2 YYREEE (reference sequence). This CDR3 contains 17 residues. The CDR3 DNA sequence: TGTGCCAGCAGCTTTAAGTTCGGGACAGTAGTCACCGGGGAGCTGTTTTTT. Its protein product is CASSFKFGTVVTGELFF.

The chain joins TRBV7-9 to TRBJ2-1; 16 positions match TRBD2. CDR1 SEHNR and CDR2 FQNEAQ come from the germline V gene (reference sequence). The CDR3 loop spans 15 amino acids. The V segment lost 5 bases and the J segment 16 bases; nucleotides outside the gene matches: 11. CDR3 nucleotides: TGTGCCAGCAGCCTGTCCGGGACTAGCGGGAGGGCCGTATTCTTC. Translated: CASSLSGTSGRAVFF.

The gene calls are TRBV11-3 and TRBJ2-7, with a possible D match to TRBD2 (5 bases). The V end was cut by 0 bases, the J end by 6 bases, with 21 bases between. The germline CDR1 and CDR2 sequences are SGHNT and YENEEA. The CDR3 totals 17 residues. CDR3 coding DNA: TGTGCCAGCAGCTTAGATAGCAGGCTTGGGTTAGCGTTCGAGCAGTACTTC. Its translation is CASSLDSRLGLAFEQYF.

The chain links TRBV28 to TRBJ2-5, with 11 bases fitting TRBD1. This CDR3 has 16 residues. Germline CDR1 is MDHEN and CDR2 is SYDVKM. Trimming removed 6 bases from V and 10 bases from J; junction bases left unmatched: 16. DNA of the CDR3: TGTGCCAGCAGCCCCCGGCGGACAGGGGGCCCGGGGGACCAGTACTTC. This codes for CASSPRRTGGPGDQYF.

The V gene is TRBV27, the J gene TRBJ1-5, with D possibly being TRBD1 (5 bases). The germline V gene has CDR1 MNHEY and CDR2 SMNVEV (reference sequence). With 4 bases removed from V and 3 bases from J, the gap between germline ends came to 10 bases. The CDR3 loop spans 14 amino acids. The CDR3 reads CASSSRDHNQPQHF. CDR3 coding DNA: TGTGCCAGCAGTTCCAGGGATCACAATCAGCCCCAGCATTTT.

The rearrangement uses TRBV6-5 and TRBJ1-3, with D hard to call. The CDR3 runs to 16 residues. CDR1 and CDR2 (germline): MNHEY, SVGAGI. V was pared by 0 bases and J by 5 bases, with 14 bases between. The CDR3 region has the DNA TGTGCCAGCAGTTACTCGAAAGTACATCTCCGAAACACCATATATTTT. It codes for CASSYSKVHLRNTIYF.

The chain uses TRBV18 and TRBJ1-6; D may be TRBD1 (5 bases). The CDR3 totals 15 residues. Trimming took 6 bases from V and 5 from J, leaving 14 bases between them. CDR1 and CDR2 from the germline V gene are KGHSH and LQKENI. CDR3 in DNA: TGTGCCAGCTCTCCTTTGGCAGGGAATAATTCACCCCTCCACTTT. This encodes CASSPLAGNNSPLHF.

The V call is TRBV6-8, the J call TRBJ2-7, with TRBD2 as a possible D gene (5 bases). The germline V gene has CDR1 MNHGY and CDR2 SAAAGT. The CDR3 has 10 amino acids. The V end was cut by 8 bases, the J end by 5 bases, with 7 bases between. As DNA, the CDR3 is TGTGCCAGCCACGGGGACGAGCAGTACTTC. Protein: CASHGDEQYF.

The V and J genes are TRBV6-5 and TRBJ1-1; a weak D match, TRBD1 (5 bases). The V gene lost 10 bases and the J gene lost 4 bases, with 19 bases spanning the gap. The CDR3 length is 14 residues. CDR1 MNHEY and CDR2 SVGAGI come from the germline V gene. The CDR3 region is CATLGEGRITEAFF. CDR3 bases: TGTGCCACCCTAGGGGAAGGGCGAATCACTGAAGCTTTCTTT.

The CDR3 here is CASSSRRLAAHNEQFF. The CDR3 DNA follows: TGTGCCAGCAGCTCCCGGAGACTAGCGGCCCACAATGAGCAGTTCTTC. This rearrangement joins TRBV11-3 to TRBJ2-1; TRBD2 matches 9 bases. Germline CDR1 and CDR2: SGHNT and YENEEA. The CDR3 consists of 16 residues. J gave up 5 bases and V 4 bases, and 9 bases lay outside the gene matches.

Of note for this clone: A junction boundary mismatches the germline segment, possibly from a read error. The chain employs TRBV7-2 and TRBJ2-7; TRBD2 matches at 9 bases. The germline V gene encodes CDR1 SGHTA and CDR2 FQGNSA. The CDR3 runs to 15 residues. In nucleotides, the CDR3 is TGTGCCAGCAGCCAGAACGGCGGGGGACTAGCACTTCCAGTCTTC. Its translation: CASSQNGGGLALPVF.

As to this clone: Other DNA variants within this sample encode the same CDR3. The chain employs TRBV19 and TRBJ2-7; 9 bases are shared with TRBD1. Germline values: CDR1 LNHDA, CDR2 SQIVND (reference sequence). The CDR3 is 14 amino acids. The trim removed 6 bases at V and 1 base at J, leaving 4 bases unmatched. The DNA for the CDR3 is TGTGCCAGTAGCCCGACAGGGGGGTCCTACGAGCAGTACTTC. It encodes CASSPTGGSYEQYF.